Given below is one T cell receptor (beta chain) in context. V lost 2 bases to trimming and J lost 3 bases; unmatched junction nucleotides: 5. CDR1 MNHEY and CDR2 SMNVEV come from the germline V gene (reference sequence). The CDR3 loop spans 17 amino acids. The source of the sample is a study of T cell clones after liver transplantation. Thawed unstimulated PBMCs were FACS-sorted by CD3, CD4 and CD8 into two populations. The protocol was immunoSEQ multiplex PCR, while the TCRdb copy is restricted to in-frame clones and leaves out a portion. The table lists about 12,000 clones, under 75% of them singletons.

This clonotype originated in a human patient who received a liver transplant. Some T cells may be the graft donor's. V usage is TRBV27 and J usage is TRBJ2-1; 12 nucleotides align to TRBD2. The material was CD8+ T cells from blood, obtained at the 22-month timepoint. CDR3 residues: CASSLTRLAGVYNEQFF. CDR3 DNA: TGTGCCAGCAGTTTAACGAGACTAGCGGGAGTCTACAATGAGCAGTTCTTC.